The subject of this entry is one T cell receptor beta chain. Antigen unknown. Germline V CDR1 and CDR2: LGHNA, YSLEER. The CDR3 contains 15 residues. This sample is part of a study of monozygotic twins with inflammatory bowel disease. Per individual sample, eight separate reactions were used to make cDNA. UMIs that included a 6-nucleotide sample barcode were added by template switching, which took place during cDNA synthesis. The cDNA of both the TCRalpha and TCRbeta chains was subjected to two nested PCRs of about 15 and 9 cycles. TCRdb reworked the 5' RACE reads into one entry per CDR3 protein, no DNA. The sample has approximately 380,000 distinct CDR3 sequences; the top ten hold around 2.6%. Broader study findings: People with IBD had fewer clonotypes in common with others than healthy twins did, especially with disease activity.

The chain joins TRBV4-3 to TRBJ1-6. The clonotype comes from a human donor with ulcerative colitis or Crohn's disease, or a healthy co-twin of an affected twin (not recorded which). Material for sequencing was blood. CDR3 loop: CASRPRFSTDSPLHF.